This T cell receptor beta chain was recorded in a study of blood T cells in healthy people across ages. In its sample, this clonotype was seen a few times. A second PCR, run for roughly 7 to 12 cycles, used a sample-barcoded 5' primer plus a J-beta primer mix. One entry per CDR3 protein, called by TCRdb with MiXCR from the 5' RACE reads. The sample carries roughly 1,500,000 distinct CDR3 sequences, roughly 40% recorded once. Germline values: CDR1 SQVTM, CDR2 ANQGSEA. This CDR3 region has 13 residues. Trimming removed 7 bases from V and 4 bases from J; junction bases left unmatched: 8. This receptor was taken from a woman under 30 in good health. The chain employs TRBV29-1 and TRBJ2-7; TRBD1 matches at 9 bases. Specimen: blood. CDR3 bases: TGCAGCGGCCCGACAGGGGGGAGGTACGAGCAGTACTTC. It is translated as CSGPTGGRYEQYF.